This T cell receptor beta chain was captured by sequencing in a study of blood T cell repertoires in COVID-19. Study details: Some COVID-19 samples were acute and others convalescent; all came from the United States, Italy and Spain.

The CDR3 is 12 residues long. The germline CDR1 and CDR2 sequences are SEHNR and FQNEAQ (reference sequence). V lost 4 bases, J lost 5 bases, and 8 bases lay in between. Original methodology: Amplifying reference gene primers gave estimates of nucleated cell counts. Profiled with immunoSEQ multiplex PCR; TCRdb holds only in-frame clones, not every one. The D gene and trimming were derived from the DNA, and the V and J assignments and clone size from that table. The table records about 140,000 clones, approximately 88% of them present only once. Sequenced sample: peripheral blood. This chain uses TRBV7-9 with TRBJ1-1; D gene uncertain. The TCR was taken from a woman aged 50 to 60 with acute or convalescent COVID-19. Here the CDR3 reads CASSYGRTEAFF. The CDR3 region has the DNA TGTGCCAGCAGCTACGGTCGGACTGAAGCTTTCTTT. Supplemented by reference TRBV7-9 and TRBJ1-1, the full variable domain reads DTGVSQNPRHKITKRGQNVTFRCDPISEHNRLYWYRQTLGQGPEFLTYFQNEAQLEKSRLLSDRFSAERPKGSFSTLEIQRTEQGDSAMYLCASSYGRTEAFFGQGTRLTVV.